Listed here are 10 T cell receptor beta chains from one sample, sequenced in a study of CD4 T cells in relation to SARS-CoV-2 and coronaviruses. CD4+ T cells from unexposed donors were obtained before the COVID-19 pandemic (2011-2018). The cells were cultured for over eight days before CD4+ T cells were isolated. Sequenced by immunoSEQ multiplex PCR; TCRdb stores in-frame clones only, minus some. Among 27,000 or so clones, roughly 76% were seen once, and the ten largest hold about 17%. These receptors' targets are unknown. Sequenced sample: CD4+ T cells from PBMCs, cultured in vitro. Source of these receptors: a human donor in good health.

This chain uses TRBV6-2 or TRBV6-3 with TRBJ1-6; D call uncertain. The CDR3 extends over 12 amino acids. Deletions cut 0 bases from V and 10 bases from J, with 4 bases between. Germline CDR1 MNHEY, CDR2 SVGEGT. The CDR3 loop is CASSYSASPLHF. CDR3 sequence (DNA): TGTGCCAGCAGTTACTCGGCCTCACCCCTCCACTTT.

V is TRBV3-1 (or the pseudogene TRBV3-2) and J is TRBJ2-5; D remains ambiguous. CDR1 LGHDT and CDR2 YNNKEL come from the germline V gene (reference sequence). This CDR3 is built from 15 residues. The ends were cut back, 0 bases at V and 7 bases at J, with 15 bases in the middle. CDR3 bases: TGTGCCAGCAGCCAAGACAGACGGCGATTGGGGACCCAGTACTTC. Amino acid sequence: CASSQDRRRLGTQYF.

The genes are TRBV25-1 and TRBJ2-5; 7 nucleotides agree with TRBD2. The CDR3 sequence is 13 residues long. Trimming at V came to 4 bases and at J to 5 bases, leaving 4 bases not matched to a gene. Germline values: CDR1 MGHDK, CDR2 SYGVNS. The CDR3 sequence is CASSAQGGETQYF. In nucleotides, the CDR3 is TGTGCCAGCAGTGCTCAGGGAGGGGAGACCCAGTACTTC.

This clone appeared a single time. The chain links TRBV7-3 to TRBJ2-7; 7 bases match TRBD1. The length of the CDR3 is 17 residues. Germline CDR1 is SGHTA and CDR2 is FQGTGA. The V and J ends lost 5 bases and 2 bases, in that order; junction bases with no gene match: 15. The CDR3 sequence: CASSIPGQRLFAYEQYF. The CDR3 DNA is TGTGCCAGCAGCATACCGGGACAGCGACTCTTCGCCTACGAGCAGTACTTC.

The chain links TRBV6-6 to TRBJ1-4; D is uncertain. Trimming removed 2 bases from V and 8 bases from J, with 15 bases in between. This CDR3 spans 15 amino acids. CDR1 is MNHNY, CDR2 SVGAGI, per germline (reference sequence). CDR3 amino acids: CASSYAPGVGEKLFF. CDR3 in DNA: TGTGCCAGCAGTTACGCCCCTGGGGTGGGGGAAAAACTGTTTTTT.

The chain carries TRBV2 and TRBJ2-5; TRBD2 matches at 13 bases. Germline assignment: CDR1 SNHLY and CDR2 FYNNEI. V shed 8 bases and J 6 bases; nucleotides not matched to a gene: 6. The CDR3 length is 14 residues. Written as DNA, the CDR3 is TGTGCCAGCCAACGGACTAGCGGGAGACAGACCCAGTACTTC. Protein product: CASQRTSGRQTQYF.

J is TRBJ2-4 and V is TRBV5-1; D is unclear. The CDR3 length is 14 residues. Germline V CDR1 and CDR2: SGHRS, YFSETQ. With 2 bases removed from V and 8 bases from J, the gap between germline ends came to 14 bases. The CDR3 sequence is CASSFLDGRDIQYF. The CDR3 DNA is TGCGCCAGCAGCTTCTTGGACGGAAGAGACATTCAGTACTTC.

The rearrangement joins TRBV6-4 to TRBJ2-2; TRBD2 agrees at 8 bases. CDR3 size: 13 residues. V shed 5 bases, J shed 7 bases, and the junction held 3 bases outside the gene matches. Germline V gene lookup returns CDR1 MRHNA and CDR2 SNTAGT. CDR3 amino acids: CASSSGRSGELFF. The CDR3 region has the DNA TGTGCCAGCAGTAGCGGGAGAAGCGGGGAGCTGTTTTTT.

This rearrangement joins TRBV4-3 to TRBJ2-2; D gene uncertain. CDR1 and CDR2 from the germline V gene are LGHNA and YSLEER. This CDR3 region has 14 residues. The V and J ends lost 0 bases and 4 bases respectively, with 6 bases between them. CDR3: CASSQDRFTGELFF. DNA for the CDR3: TGCGCCAGCAGCCAAGATAGGTTCACCGGGGAGCTGTTTTTT.

V usage is TRBV6-2 or TRBV6-3 and J usage is TRBJ2-7, with D hard to call. This CDR3 contains 12 residues. V lost 5 bases to trimming and J lost 7 bases, with 12 bases between them. Germline values: CDR1 MNHEY, CDR2 SVGEGT. Here the CDR3 reads CASSQTPLEQYF. As DNA, the CDR3 is TGTGCCAGCAGTCAGACCCCCTTGGAGCAGTACTTC.